Described below is a single T cell receptor (beta chain) sequence and its context. The CDR3 totals 15 residues. V gave up 4 bases and J gave up 0 bases, with 11 bases separating them. The germline V gene encodes CDR1 SGHDT and CDR2 YYEEEE. The source of the sample is a study of shared clonotypes between healthy human individuals. TCRdb keeps only in-frame clones here, not all; method: immunoSEQ multiplex PCR. This table has about a million clones, roughly 80% appearing once. This receptor was taken from a man between 18 and 29 years old in good health. The genes are TRBV5-6 and TRBJ1-3, with D perhaps matching TRBD1 (5 bases). Sequencing used memory CD4+ T cells sorted from blood. Subset of the sample: CD45RA-negative fraction. The CDR3 loop reads CASSANRISGNTIYF. The CDR3 nucleotides are TGTGCCAGCAGCGCGAACAGGATCTCTGGAAACACCATATATTTT.